The rows below give T cell receptor beta chains drawn from one sample of a study of Graves' ophthalmopathy and Graves' hyperthyroidism. TCRdb recomputed calls from the multiplex PCR reads with MiXCR, one row per CDR3 protein. The sample lists approximately 380,000 distinct CDR3 sequences, roughly 21% occurring once. The sequenced sample was peripheral blood. Source of these receptors: a young woman with stable Graves' hyperthyroidism. Both conserved end residues are part of each CDR3. The order of the fields is V gene, D gene, J gene, clone size, CDR3 protein, CDR3 DNA. A D gene is named only where the DNA matches it firmly. Some rows mark clone size as missing; the rest say once, few, many or name a class of expanded clone.

V gene: TRBV2; D gene: .; J gene: TRBJ2-2; clone size: once; CDR3 protein: CASSEGRLNTGELFF; CDR3 DNA: TGTGCCAGCAGTGAAGGACGTCTGAACACCGGGGAGCTGTTTTTT
V gene: TRBV4-2; D gene: TRBD2; J gene: TRBJ2-3; clone size: few; CDR3 protein: CASSPRLAGSGDTQYF; CDR3 DNA: TGTGCCAGCAGCCCGAGACTAGCGGGAAGCGGAGATACGCAGTATTTT
V gene: TRBV20-1; D gene: TRBD1; J gene: TRBJ2-4; clone size: many; CDR3 protein: CSANSGQGFMTLTKNIQYF; CDR3 DNA: TGCAGTGCAAACAGCGGACAGGGATTCATGACCTTAACCAAAAACATTCAGTACTTC
V gene: TRBV29-1; D gene: TRBD2; J gene: TRBJ2-5; clone size: many; CDR3 protein: CSVDIAGEETQYF; CDR3 DNA: TGCAGCGTTGACATAGCGGGAGAAGAGACCCAGTACTTC
V gene: TRBV6-1; D gene: .; J gene: TRBJ2-7; clone size: many; CDR3 protein: CASSDWGRGYEQYF; CDR3 DNA: TGTGCCAGCAGTGACTGGGGGCGCGGATACGAGCAGTACTTC
V gene: TRBV6-5; D gene: .; J gene: TRBJ1-3; clone size: few; CDR3 protein: CASSYDSIGNTIYF; CDR3 DNA: TGTGCCAGCAGTTACGACAGTATAGGAAACACCATATATTTT
V gene: TRBV6-2/TRBV6-3; D gene: .; J gene: TRBJ2-7; clone size: many; CDR3 protein: CASSRLGVQQYF; CDR3 DNA: TGTGCCAGCAGCCGCCTAGGTGTTCAGCAGTACTTC
V gene: TRBV7-9; D gene: .; J gene: TRBJ2-5; clone size: .; CDR3 protein: CASSRDSKGAQYF; CDR3 DNA: TGTGCCAGCAGCCGCGACAGCAAAGGGGCCCAGTACTTC
V gene: TRBV4-3; D gene: .; J gene: TRBJ2-7; clone size: .; CDR3 protein: CASSQVGSGGEQYF; CDR3 DNA: TGCGCCAGCAGCCAAGTTGGCTCAGGTGGCGAGCAGTACTTC
V gene: TRBV7-2; D gene: .; J gene: TRBJ2-7; clone size: many; CDR3 protein: CASSIPEGGGTYEQYF; CDR3 DNA: TGTGCCAGCAGCATCCCGGAGGGGGGAGGAACCTACGAGCAGTACTTC
V gene: TRBV6-5; D gene: TRBD2; J gene: TRBJ2-5; clone size: many; CDR3 protein: CASSSATSGGQETQYF; CDR3 DNA: TGTGCCAGCAGTTCCGCGACTAGCGGGGGCCAAGAGACCCAGTACTTC
V gene: TRBV10-3; D gene: .; J gene: TRBJ2-5; clone size: many; CDR3 protein: CATSFQGIQETQYF; CDR3 DNA: TGTGCCACCTCTTTCCAGGGGATTCAAGAGACCCAGTACTTC
V gene: TRBV12-3/TRBV12-4; D gene: TRBD1; J gene: TRBJ1-1; clone size: .; CDR3 protein: CASSFGNRGTEAFF; CDR3 DNA: TGTGCCAGCAGTTTTGGTAACAGGGGGACTGAAGCTTTCTTT
V gene: TRBV12-3/TRBV12-4; D gene: .; J gene: TRBJ2-4; clone size: many; CDR3 protein: CASSRVEISIKYF; CDR3 DNA: TGTGCCAGCAGTCGGGTAGAGATCAGCATTAAGTACTTC
V gene: TRBV4-1; D gene: .; J gene: TRBJ1-5; clone size: .; CDR3 protein: CASSQIPPYPLRVIQPQHF; CDR3 DNA: TGCGCCAGCAGCCAGATACCCCCTTACCCCCTAAGGGTAATTCAGCCCCAGCATTTT
V gene: TRBV7-2; D gene: TRBD1; J gene: TRBJ1-1; clone size: few; CDR3 protein: CASNAGQLNTGAFF; CDR3 DNA: TGTGCCAGCAACGCGGGACAGTTGAACACTGGAGCTTTCTTT
V gene: TRBV10-3; D gene: .; J gene: TRBJ2-7; clone size: many; CDR3 protein: CAISELILGDNYEQYF; CDR3 DNA: TGTGCCATCAGTGAGTTAATTCTCGGGGATAACTACGAGCAGTACTTC
V gene: TRBV20-1; D gene: .; J gene: TRBJ1-5; clone size: many; CDR3 protein: CSVLGEGTWDNQPQHF; CDR3 DNA: TGCAGTGTGTTGGGGGAGGGCACCTGGGACAATCAGCCCCAGCATTTT
V gene: TRBV5-1; D gene: TRBD1; J gene: TRBJ1-1; clone size: .; CDR3 protein: CASKQGTSTEAFF; CDR3 DNA: TGCGCCAGTAAACAGGGGACAAGCACTGAAGCTTTCTTT
V gene: TRBV4-1; D gene: TRBD1; J gene: TRBJ2-7; clone size: many; CDR3 protein: CASSHGPADRGEQYF; CDR3 DNA: TGCGCCAGCAGCCATGGACCGGCTGACAGGGGCGAGCAGTACTTC
V gene: TRBV19; D gene: TRBD2; J gene: TRBJ2-4; clone size: many; CDR3 protein: CASRTSGSDIQYF; CDR3 DNA: TGTGCCAGCCGGACTAGCGGGAGTGACATTCAGTACTTC
V gene: TRBV19; D gene: .; J gene: TRBJ1-1; clone size: many; CDR3 protein: CASSISLAGPEAFF; CDR3 DNA: TGTGCCAGTAGTATAAGTCTAGCCGGACCTGAAGCTTTCTTT
V gene: TRBV4-2; D gene: .; J gene: TRBJ2-7; clone size: few; CDR3 protein: CASSQEGDVAYEQYF; CDR3 DNA: TGTGCCAGCAGCCAAGAGGGTGACGTCGCCTACGAGCAGTACTTC
V gene: TRBV2; D gene: .; J gene: TRBJ2-7; clone size: .; CDR3 protein: CASKWGKTHEQYF; CDR3 DNA: TGTGCCAGTAAATGGGGCAAAACCCACGAGCAGTACTTC
V gene: TRBV5-1; D gene: TRBD1; J gene: TRBJ1-1; clone size: .; CDR3 protein: CASSVDRGMNTEAFF; CDR3 DNA: TGCGCCAGCAGCGTGGACAGGGGGATGAACACTGAAGCTTTCTTT
V gene: TRBV19; D gene: TRBD1; J gene: TRBJ2-2; clone size: many; CDR3 protein: CASSPRTGFTGELFF; CDR3 DNA: TGTGCCAGTAGTCCCCGGACAGGGTTCACCGGGGAGCTGTTTTTT
V gene: TRBV5-1; D gene: TRBD1; J gene: TRBJ1-1; clone size: many; CDR3 protein: CASSSTGTVNTEAFF; CDR3 DNA: TGCGCCAGCAGCTCGACCGGGACAGTGAACACTGAAGCTTTCTTT
V gene: TRBV29-1; D gene: TRBD1; J gene: TRBJ1-1; clone size: many; CDR3 protein: CSVGTGGGTEAFF; CDR3 DNA: TGCAGCGTAGGGACAGGGGGCGGCACTGAAGCTTTCTTT
V gene: TRBV10-3; D gene: .; J gene: TRBJ2-7; clone size: many; CDR3 protein: CAISEPHIAGTDAYEQYF; CDR3 DNA: TGTGCCATCAGTGAGCCCCATATCGCCGGGACCGACGCCTACGAGCAGTACTTC
V gene: TRBV12-3/TRBV12-4; D gene: .; J gene: TRBJ2-7; clone size: many; CDR3 protein: CASSFWIYEQYF; CDR3 DNA: TGTGCCAGCAGTTTCTGGATTTACGAGCAGTACTTC
V gene: TRBV28; D gene: .; J gene: TRBJ1-1; clone size: .; CDR3 protein: CASSSPSGSDEAFF; CDR3 DNA: TGTGCCAGCAGTTCCCCCTCTGGGTCCGATGAAGCTTTCTTT
V gene: TRBV28; D gene: TRBD2; J gene: TRBJ2-6; clone size: .; CDR3 protein: CASSLTGLAGPGANVLTF; CDR3 DNA: TGTGCCAGCAGCTTAACGGGACTAGCGGGACCTGGGGCCAACGTCCTGACTTTC
V gene: TRBV12-3/TRBV12-4; D gene: .; J gene: TRBJ1-1; clone size: few; CDR3 protein: CASRDDSQNTEAFF; CDR3 DNA: TGTGCCAGCAGGGACGACAGTCAGAACACTGAAGCTTTCTTT
V gene: TRBV27; D gene: TRBD2; J gene: TRBJ2-7; clone size: many; CDR3 protein: CASRGDYSYEQYF; CDR3 DNA: TGTGCCAGCAGAGGGGACTACTCCTACGAGCAGTACTTC
V gene: TRBV30; D gene: TRBD2; J gene: TRBJ2-7; clone size: .; CDR3 protein: CAWSPLGLAGVAEQYF; CDR3 DNA: TGTGCCTGGAGTCCTCTCGGACTAGCGGGTGTAGCCGAGCAGTACTTC
V gene: TRBV20-1; D gene: TRBD1; J gene: TRBJ2-6; clone size: few; CDR3 protein: CSMAPPLGTVYSGANVLTF; CDR3 DNA: TGCAGTATGGCCCCCCCCCTCGGGACAGTATACTCTGGGGCCAACGTCCTGACTTTC
V gene: TRBV12-3/TRBV12-4; D gene: .; J gene: TRBJ1-5; clone size: many; CDR3 protein: CASSRTNQPQHF; CDR3 DNA: TGTGCCAGCAGCCGGACAAATCAGCCCCAGCATTTT
V gene: TRBV7-3; D gene: TRBD1; J gene: TRBJ2-5; clone size: many; CDR3 protein: CASSLDGTAQGTRYF; CDR3 DNA: TGTGCCAGCAGCTTGGATGGGACAGCCCAAGGGACCCGGTACTTC
V gene: TRBV20-1; D gene: .; J gene: TRBJ2-6; clone size: .; CDR3 protein: CSARSSGYSGANVLTF; CDR3 DNA: TGCAGTGCTAGGTCCAGCGGGTACTCTGGGGCCAACGTCCTGACTTTC
V gene: TRBV20-1; D gene: TRBD1; J gene: TRBJ1-6; clone size: many; CDR3 protein: CSARNRGRGTGSPLHF; CDR3 DNA: TGCAGTGCCAGAAACAGGGGGCGCGGAACAGGATCACCCCTCCACTTT
V gene: TRBV6-1; D gene: TRBD1; J gene: TRBJ1-2; clone size: .; CDR3 protein: CASSPLGQGDYGYTF; CDR3 DNA: TGTGCCAGCAGTCCCCTGGGACAGGGCGACTATGGCTACACCTTC
V gene: TRBV7-9; D gene: .; J gene: TRBJ2-7; clone size: many; CDR3 protein: CASSRWDYEQYF; CDR3 DNA: TGTGCCAGCAGCCGCTGGGACTACGAGCAGTACTTC
V gene: TRBV11-2; D gene: TRBD1; J gene: TRBJ2-7; clone size: .; CDR3 protein: CASSFGTAPSYEQYF; CDR3 DNA: TGTGCCAGCAGCTTCGGGACAGCACCGTCGTACGAGCAGTACTTC
V gene: TRBV2; D gene: .; J gene: TRBJ2-7; clone size: many; CDR3 protein: CASSAAASGRYEQYF; CDR3 DNA: TGTGCCAGCAGTGCTGCGGCTTCGGGGAGGTACGAGCAGTACTTC
V gene: TRBV4-2; D gene: TRBD2; J gene: TRBJ2-7; clone size: .; CDR3 protein: CASSQGLAGGSYEQYF; CDR3 DNA: TGTGCCAGCAGCCAAGGCCTAGCGGGAGGGTCCTACGAGCAGTACTTC
V gene: TRBV20-1; D gene: .; J gene: TRBJ1-5; clone size: many; CDR3 protein: CSARENGGVGNQPQHF; CDR3 DNA: TGCAGTGCTAGAGAGAATGGGGGGGTCGGGAATCAGCCCCAGCATTTT
V gene: TRBV7-2; D gene: .; J gene: TRBJ1-5; clone size: many; CDR3 protein: CASSLRGGSNQPQHF; CDR3 DNA: TGTGCCAGCAGCTTAAGGGGGGGGAGCAATCAGCCCCAGCATTTT